A single sample is the source of the 18 T cell receptor beta chains below, sequenced in a study of OX40 agonist ivuxolimab in advanced cancers. Only in-frame clones appear in the TCRdb table, and some are missing; sequencing was by immunoSEQ multiplex PCR. The profile shows over 95,000 clones, approximately 90% of them singletons. Sequences were derived from CD4+ or CD8+ T cells sorted from blood, sampled in a trial of the OX40 agonist ivuxolimab. The receptors originated from an adult with an advanced solid tumor such as melanoma, head and neck, liver or kidney cancer.

The chain uses TRBV5-1 and TRBJ2-3; 10 bases match TRBD1. The CDR3 contains 14 residues. CDR1 and CDR2 (germline): SGHRS, YFSETQ. J lost 6 bases, V lost 6 bases, and 7 bases had no gene match. CDR3 DNA: TGCGCCAGCAAGATCGGACAGGGGGGTGATACGCAGTATTTT. Encoded protein: CASKIGQGGDTQYF.

The V and J genes are TRBV28 and TRBJ2-2; TRBD2 matches at 7 bases. Germline V gene data show CDR1 as MDHEN and CDR2 as SYDVKM. With 4 bases clipped from V and 1 base from J, the junction kept 3 bases outside the gene matches. The CDR3 is 15 residues long. CDR3 protein: CASSSAGENTGELFF. Here the CDR3 DNA reads TGTGCCAGCAGTTCCGCGGGGGAGAACACCGGGGAGCTGTTTTTT.

The chain links TRBV7-9 to TRBJ1-5, with D perhaps TRBD1 (5 bases). The germline gives CDR1 SEHNR, CDR2 FQNEAQ (reference sequence). This CDR3 region has 15 residues. With 5 bases removed from V and 2 bases from J, the gap between germline ends came to 13 bases. This chain's CDR3 is CASSPDRGGNQPQHF. The CDR3 DNA reads as TGTGCCAGCAGCCCGGACCGAGGGGGCAATCAGCCCCAGCATTTT.

J is TRBJ1-1 and V is TRBV19; D might be TRBD1 (5 bases). The CDR3 consists of 13 residues. Germline CDR1 is LNHDA and CDR2 is SQIVND (reference sequence). With 7 bases removed from V and 3 bases from J, the gap between germline ends came to 12 bases. The CDR3 reads CASNTNRYTEAFF. CDR3 nucleotides: TGTGCCAGTAATACGAACAGGTACACTGAAGCTTTCTTT.

The chain couples TRBV27 to TRBJ2-5, with D unresolved. Trimming pared 8 bases from V and 5 bases from J, leaving 9 bases between. The germline V gene has CDR1 MNHEY and CDR2 SMNVEV (reference sequence). The CDR3 spans 11 residues. The CDR3 loop reads CASLLGETQYF. The CDR3 DNA is TGTGCCAGCCTACTTGGGGAGACCCAGTACTTC.

V and J are TRBV28 and TRBJ1-3; tentative D call: TRBD1 (5 bases). Germline lookup yields CDR1 MDHEN and CDR2 SYDVKM. There are 15 residues in the CDR3. Trimming stripped 3 bases from V and 0 bases from J, with 9 bases between. CDR3 region: CASSFGGNSGNTIYF. CDR3 sequence (DNA): TGTGCCAGCAGTTTTGGGGGGAACTCTGGAAACACCATATATTTT.

This chain joins TRBV28 and TRBJ2-7; no firm D call. CDR3 length equals 17 residues. With 7 bases removed from V and 0 bases from J, the gap between germline ends came to 22 bases. CDR1 is MDHEN, CDR2 SYDVKM, per germline. For the CDR3, the DNA is TGTGCCAGCAACCCCTTCGTAGGGAAGGGCGGCTCCTACGAGCAGTACTTC. Translation gives CASNPFVGKGGSYEQYF.

V and J are TRBV28 and TRBJ2-2; TRBD2 matches at 11 bases. Germline-derived CDR1 and CDR2 are MDHEN and SYDVKM. The CDR3 runs to 15 residues. With V trimmed by 9 bases and J by 6 bases, 9 bases remained unmatched. Here the CDR3 DNA reads TGTGCCAGTAGACCGGGACTAGCGGCAGCCGGGGAGCTGTTTTTT. This sequence encodes CASRPGLAAAGELFF.

The V call is TRBV7-2, the J call TRBJ2-5; 12 bases line up with TRBD2. Germline-derived CDR1 and CDR2 are SGHTA and FQGNSA. Trimming cost V 3 bases and J 2 bases; bases outside gene matches: 10. This CDR3 contains 18 residues. The CDR3 DNA sequence: TGTGCCAGCAGCTTTGTGGCTAGCGGGGGGGCCTGGCAAGAGACCCAGTACTTC. Its translation is CASSFVASGGAWQETQYF.

The chain carries TRBV7-9 and TRBJ1-4; the match to TRBD1 covers 11 bases. The germline CDR1 and CDR2 sequences are SEHNR and FQNEAQ (reference sequence). The CDR3 consists of 16 residues. V gave up 4 bases and J gave up 7 bases; unmatched junction bases: 8. The CDR3 nucleotides read TGTGCCAGCAGCTCACCCCCGGGACAGGGGGGTGAAAAACTGTTTTTT. It is translated as CASSSPPGQGGEKLFF.

The chain recombines TRBV28 with TRBJ1-5; TRBD1 matches at 8 bases. Germline V gene lookup returns CDR1 MDHEN and CDR2 SYDVKM. The length of the CDR3 is 16 residues. V lost 5 bases, J lost 0 bases, and 6 bases stayed unmatched. The DNA of the CDR3 is TGTGCCAGCAGTCCTACAGACAGGGGTAGCAATCAGCCCCAGCATTTT. This encodes CASSPTDRGSNQPQHF. Full variable domain (missing parts from reference TRBV28 and TRBJ1-5): DVKVTQSSRYLVKRTGEKVFLECVQDMDHENMFWYRQDPGLGLRLIYFSYDVKMKEKGDIPEGYSVSREKKERFSLILESASTNQTSMYLCASSPTDRGSNQPQHFGDGTRLSIL.

The rearrangement links TRBV28 to TRBJ1-6; D is uncertain. The CDR3 is 13 amino acids. Germline CDR1 is MDHEN and CDR2 is SYDVKM. Between the trimmed V and J ends, which lost 7 bases and 4 bases, there was a span of 8 bases. The CDR3 DNA is TGTGCCAGCATGACCTTGTATAATTCACCCCTCCACTTT. This sequence encodes CASMTLYNSPLHF.

The V gene is TRBV4-1, the J gene TRBJ2-5, with D unclear. Germline CDR1 MGHRA, CDR2 YSYEKL. CDR3 size: 15 residues. V lost 0 bases and J 7 bases, leaving 15 bases between the germline ends. This chain's CDR3 is CASSQEGPLLGTQYF. CDR3 in DNA: TGCGCCAGCAGCCAAGAAGGCCCCCTTTTAGGGACCCAGTACTTC.

This chain links TRBV19 with TRBJ2-3; the D is unclear. The V gene's germline CDR1 is LNHDA and CDR2 SQIVND (reference sequence). CDR3 length: 11 residues. With 8 bases removed from V and 6 bases from J, the gap between germline ends came to 9 bases. DNA of the CDR3: TGTGCCAGTGCACACGGGGATACGCAGTATTTT. Encoded protein: CASAHGDTQYF.

The gene calls are TRBV28 and TRBJ1-1; D perhaps matches TRBD1 (5 bases). Germline assignment: CDR1 MDHEN and CDR2 SYDVKM. This CDR3 region has 13 residues. V lost 7 bases, J lost 5 bases, and 14 bases lay in between. CDR3 nucleotide sequence: TGTGCCAGCAATGTCTTTGGGGGGACTGAAGCTTTCTTT. The encoded protein is CASNVFGGTEAFF.

The chain couples TRBV28 to TRBJ1-3, with D hard to call. Germline V gene sequence: CDR1 MDHEN, CDR2 SYDVKM. The length of the CDR3 is 15 residues. V was trimmed by 4 bases and J by 1 base, leaving 11 bases between them. CDR3 bases: TGTGCCAGCAGTTCTCAACTAGATTCTGGAAACACCATATATTTT. Its translation is CASSSQLDSGNTIYF. The variable domain in full, completed from reference TRBV28 and TRBJ1-3, reads DVKVTQSSRYLVKRTGEKVFLECVQDMDHENMFWYRQDPGLGLRLIYFSYDVKMKEKGDIPEGYSVSREKKERFSLILESASTNQTSMYLCASSSQLDSGNTIYFGEGSWLTVV.

V gene TRBV5-1 combines with J gene TRBJ2-3, with D hard to call. This CDR3 contains 14 residues. Germline values: CDR1 SGHRS, CDR2 YFSETQ. V gave up 0 bases and J gave up 5 bases, with 10 bases separating them. CDR3 region: CASSLGLGEDTQYF. CDR3 DNA: TGCGCCAGCAGCTTGGGGTTAGGTGAAGATACGCAGTATTTT.

This clone showed up just a few times. V gene TRBV7-9 combines with J gene TRBJ1-1; D unresolved. Germline values: CDR1 SEHNR, CDR2 FQNEAQ (reference sequence). This CDR3 has 12 residues. The V gene lost 5 bases and the J gene lost 5 bases, with 9 bases spanning the gap. For the CDR3, the DNA is TGTGCCAGCAGCCCACAGTCTACTGAAGCTTTCTTT. The encoded protein is CASSPQSTEAFF.